These 10 T cell receptor beta chains came from one sample sequenced in a study of T cells after yellow fever vaccination. From the 5' RACE reads, TCRdb called clonotypes with MiXCR, one entry per CDR3 protein. The sample lists hundreds of thousands of distinct CDR3 sequences; 20% to 25% were seen once. The input for sequencing was PBMCs, taken roughly 20 days after the first yellow fever vaccination. The receptors here all came from a man between 18 and 35 years old who received the YFV17D yellow fever vaccine.

V and J are TRBV5-1 and TRBJ2-5; 8 nucleotides agree with TRBD2. The CDR3 runs to 14 residues. V lost 4 bases to trimming and J lost 5 bases; unmatched junction nucleotides: 7. Germline CDR1 is SGHRS and CDR2 is YFSETQ. CDR3 amino acids: CASSASGSRETQYF. For the CDR3, the DNA is TGCGCCAGCAGCGCAAGCGGGAGTCGGGAGACCCAGTACTTC.

This clonotype was seen ten or more times. The V call is TRBV7-2, the J call TRBJ2-4; 9 positions match TRBD2. Germline V gene lookup returns CDR1 SGHTA and CDR2 FQGNSA. After removal of 5 bases from V and 9 bases from J, the junction contained 8 bases not matched to a gene. This CDR3 comprises 14 residues. The CDR3 reads CASSPSSGDGIQYF. The DNA of the CDR3 is TGTGCCAGCAGCCCATCTAGCGGGGACGGCATTCAGTACTTC.

J is TRBJ2-2 and V is TRBV5-1, with D uncertain. Trimming removed 2 bases from V and 6 bases from J, with 20 bases in between. This CDR3 comprises 17 residues. CDR1 SGHRS and CDR2 YFSETQ come from the germline V gene. The CDR3 spells CASSFRQEVVRPGELFF. The CDR3 DNA is TGCGCCAGCAGCTTTCGTCAAGAGGTAGTAAGGCCCGGGGAGCTGTTTTTT.

The sample holds a few counts of this clonotype. The CDR3 DNA is TGTGCCATCAGTCTTAGGGGGGTCACAGATACGCAGTATTTT. Protein product: CAISLRGVTDTQYF. The V call is TRBV10-3, the J call TRBJ2-3, with D perhaps given as TRBD1 or TRBD2 (6 bases each). V was clipped by 5 bases and J by 2 bases, with 11 bases between them. Germline assignment: CDR1 ENHRY and CDR2 SYGVKD. The CDR3 is 14 residues long.

In its sample, this clonotype was seen a few times. The chain combines TRBV18 with TRBJ2-3; 7 nucleotides line up with TRBD1. Germline lookup yields CDR1 KGHSH and CDR2 LQKENI. The CDR3 has 14 residues. After removal of 3 bases from V and 4 bases from J, the junction contained 4 bases not matched to a gene. CDR3 amino acids: CASSPADRADTQYF. DNA of the CDR3: TGTGCCAGCTCACCCGCCGACAGGGCAGATACGCAGTATTTT.

The gene calls are TRBV7-3 and TRBJ2-6, with 9 bases matching TRBD1. This CDR3 region has 19 residues. CDR1 is SGHTA, CDR2 FQGTGA, per germline. The J segment lost 4 bases and the V segment lost 2 bases, leaving 12 bases of the junction unmatched. The CDR3 is CASSLWRWTGEDGANVLTF. The DNA of the CDR3 is TGTGCCAGCAGCTTATGGCGTTGGACAGGGGAAGACGGGGCCAACGTCCTGACTTTC.

V and J are TRBV2 and TRBJ2-2; D gene uncertain. The CDR3 has 15 residues. Germline CDR1 reads SNHLY; CDR2 reads FYNNEI. Between the trimmed V and J ends, which lost 3 bases and 6 bases, there was a span of 14 bases. CDR3 nucleotide sequence: TGTGCCAGCAGTGACCCAAACCGTGGAGCCGGGGAGCTGTTTTTT. Protein sequence: CASSDPNRGAGELFF.

This chain joins TRBV20-1 and TRBJ1-5; D possibly corresponds to TRBD1 (6 bases). The CDR3 consists of 13 residues. The V end lost 6 bases, the J end lost 7 bases, and 16 bases lay between the germline ends. Looked up from germline, CDR1 is DFQATT and CDR2 is SNEGSKA (reference sequence). DNA of the CDR3: TGCAGTGCCCTAGGGGGGGGTGACCAGCCCCAGCATTTT. This sequence encodes CSALGGGDQPQHF.

The V call is TRBV5-6, the J call TRBJ1-5, with 9 bases aligning to TRBD1. V shed 3 bases, J shed 4 bases, and the junction held 5 bases outside the gene matches. The CDR3 runs to 15 residues. Germline V gene data show CDR1 as SGHDT and CDR2 as YYEEEE. CDR3: CASSWGQGGNQPQHF. In DNA form, the CDR3 reads TGTGCCAGCAGCTGGGGACAGGGAGGGAATCAGCCCCAGCATTTT.

This chain uses TRBV12-3 or TRBV12-4 with TRBJ1-6, with 7 nucleotides matching TRBD1. The CDR3 contains 15 residues. The V and J ends lost 1 base and 7 bases, in that order; junction bases with no gene match: 4. The CDR3 DNA follows: TGTGCCAGCAGTTTAGGACAGGGCCGGAATTCACCCCTCCACTTT. Translation gives CASSLGQGRNSPLHF.